This T cell receptor beta chain derives from a study of T-cell memory formation after mild COVID-19. Study at large: Each donor largely had its own TCR clusters. The study's findings and limits: The study detected some responding clones in pre-infection memory, suggesting cross-reactive memory joined.

Of note for this clonotype: Its antigen is currently unknown.

TCRdb recomputed calls from the 5' RACE reads with MiXCR, one row per CDR3 protein. The sample holds 250,000 to 350,000 distinct CDR3 sequences, roughly an eighth seen once. This CDR3 is built from 14 residues. Germline CDR1 is DFQATT and CDR2 is SNEGSKA (reference sequence). V gave up 3 bases and J gave up 3 bases; unmatched junction bases: 6. The rearrangement joins TRBV20-1 to TRBJ2-3, with TRBD2 matching over 7 bases. The TCR was taken from a young man who had mild COVID-19 (a few samples of this study predate the infection). Cell type and time point are not known. Sequenced sample: PBMCs or a T cell subset sorted from them (not recorded which). The CDR3 is CSARPAGSTDTQYF. CDR3 sequence (DNA): TGCAGTGCTAGGCCAGCGGGATCGACAGATACGCAGTATTTT.